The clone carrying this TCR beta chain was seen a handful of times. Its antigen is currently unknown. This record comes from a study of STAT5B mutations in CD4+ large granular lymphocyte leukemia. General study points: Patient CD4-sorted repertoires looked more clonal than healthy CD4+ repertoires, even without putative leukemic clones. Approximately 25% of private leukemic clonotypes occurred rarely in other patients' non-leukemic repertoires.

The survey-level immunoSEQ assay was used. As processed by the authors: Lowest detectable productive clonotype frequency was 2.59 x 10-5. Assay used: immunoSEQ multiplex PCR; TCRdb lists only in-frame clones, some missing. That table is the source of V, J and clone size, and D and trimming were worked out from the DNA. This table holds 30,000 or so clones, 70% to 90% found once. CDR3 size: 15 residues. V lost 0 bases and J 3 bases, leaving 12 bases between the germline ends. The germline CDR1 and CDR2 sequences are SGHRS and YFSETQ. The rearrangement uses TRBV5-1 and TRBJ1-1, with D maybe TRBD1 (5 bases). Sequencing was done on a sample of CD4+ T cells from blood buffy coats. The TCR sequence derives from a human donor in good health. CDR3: CASSLDGAGDTEAFF. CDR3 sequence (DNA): TGCGCCAGCAGCTTGGATGGGGCTGGGGACACTGAAGCTTTCTTT.